What follows are 15 T cell receptor beta chains derived from one specimen sequenced in a study of cytotoxic CD8 clonotypes in ibrutinib-treated CLL. The protocol was immunoSEQ multiplex PCR, while the TCRdb copy is restricted to in-frame clones and leaves out a portion. Of hundreds of thousands of clones in the sample, more than 65% were seen once. The input for sequencing was PBMCs, taken before ibrutinib treatment. The receptors were sampled from a human donor with chronic lymphocytic leukemia.

Only a few counts were recorded for this clone. The genes are TRBV14 and TRBJ2-7; unclear D gene. The germline V gene encodes CDR1 SGHDN and CDR2 FVKESK. This CDR3 comprises 14 residues. Deletions cut 3 bases from V and 4 bases from J, with 13 bases between. DNA of the CDR3: TGTGCCAGCAGCCATTGGGAACAGAGATACGAGCAGTACTTC. It is translated as CASSHWEQRYEQYF. Together with reference TRBV14 and TRBJ2-7, the CDR3 gives the full variable domain: EAGVTQFPSHSVIEKGQTVTLRCDPISGHDNLYWYRRVMGKEIKFLLHFVKESKQDESGMPNNRFLAERTGGTYSTLKVQPAELEDSGVYFCASSHWEQRYEQYFGPGTRLTVT.

Only a few counts were recorded for this clone. CDR3 region: CASSPGSTQETQYF. CDR3 in DNA: TGCGCCAGCAGCCCCGGGAGCACACAAGAGACCCAGTACTTC. The J gene is TRBJ2-5, the V gene TRBV5-1; D may be TRBD2 (6 bases). Trimming pared 4 bases from V and 2 bases from J, leaving 12 bases between. The germline V gene encodes CDR1 SGHRS and CDR2 YFSETQ. This CDR3 spans 14 amino acids. The entire variable domain, with the rest obtained from reference TRBV5-1 and TRBJ2-5, is as follows: KAGVTQTPRYLIKTRGQQVTLSCSPISGHRSVSWYQQTPGQGLQFLFEYFSETQRNKGNFPGRFSGRQFSNSRSEMNVSTLELGDSALYLCASSPGSTQETQYFGPGTRLLVL.

The CDR3 DNA follows: TGTGCCAGCAGCCAACCAGCGGGAGTGTCAGATACGCAGTATTTT. This translates into CASSQPAGVSDTQYF. V is TRBV4-2 and J is TRBJ2-3, with 8 bases lining up with TRBD2. Losses at the gene ends were 2 bases for V and 4 bases for J; bases not matched to a gene: 5. The CDR3 runs to 15 residues. Per germline, CDR1 LGHNA and CDR2 YNFKEQ.

This clone was recorded a few times. V and J are TRBV7-6 and TRBJ1-1; no clear D. The CDR3 runs to 12 residues. Trimming left V 5 bases short and J 6 bases short, with 10 bases between. The germline V gene encodes CDR1 SGHVS and CDR2 FNYEAQ. The CDR3 is CASSPQLSEAFF. The CDR3 region has the DNA TGTGCCAGCAGCCCCCAACTGTCTGAAGCTTTCTTT.

The genes are TRBV7-3 and TRBJ2-4; D unresolved. Germline V gene data show CDR1 as SGHTA and CDR2 as FQGTGA. The ends were cut back, 5 bases at V and 5 bases at J, with 10 bases in the middle. This CDR3 is built from 13 residues. The CDR3 region has the DNA TGTGCCAGCAGCCTCAATTCGGAAAACATTCAGTACTTC. This translates into CASSLNSENIQYF.

The J gene is TRBJ2-3, the V gene TRBV28; D is uncertain. This CDR3 comprises 14 residues. The V gene's germline CDR1 is MDHEN and CDR2 SYDVKM. Trimming shortened V by 6 bases and J by 2 bases, and 12 bases separated the two germline ends. The CDR3 protein is CASRPAGITDTQYF. CDR3 bases: TGTGCCAGCAGGCCAGCTGGGATCACAGATACGCAGTATTTT.

This chain uses TRBV27 with TRBJ2-1; TRBD2 matches 13 bases. CDR1 and CDR2 (germline): MNHEY, SMNVEV (reference sequence). The V and J ends lost 7 bases and 10 bases, in that order; junction bases with no gene match: 10. This CDR3 has 15 residues. DNA for the CDR3: TGTGCCAGCACCATACTAGCGGGAGGGGCAAGGGAGCAGTTCTTC. It translates to CASTILAGGAREQFF.

The genes are TRBV30 and TRBJ2-2, with D tentatively TRBD1 or TRBD2 (5 bases each). Deletions cut 7 bases from V and 4 bases from J, with 13 bases between. The CDR3 loop spans 13 amino acids. Germline V lookup: CDR1 GTSNPN, CDR2 SVGIG (reference sequence). DNA of the CDR3: TGTGCCTACCCGGGGCAGGGCACCGGGGAGCTGTTTTTT. Translating gives CAYPGQGTGELFF.

This sequence joins TRBV5-4 and TRBJ2-5, with 8 bases lining up with TRBD1. J gave up 5 bases and V 4 bases, and 13 bases lay outside the gene matches. This CDR3 contains 16 residues. Germline values: CDR1 SGHNT, CDR2 YYREEE (reference sequence). The CDR3 loop is CASSVGRQGRWETQYF. The CDR3, as DNA: TGTGCCAGCAGCGTGGGTCGACAGGGGCGCTGGGAGACCCAGTACTTC.

This clone was found a few times. A much larger clone differs from this one at a single base, so this may be a read error. V and J are TRBV25-1 and TRBJ2-2; D is undetermined. Germline CDR1 and CDR2: MGHDK and SYGVNS. V dropped 3 bases and J dropped 3 bases, with 5 bases sitting between them. The CDR3 covers 13 residues. The CDR3 DNA sequence: TGTGCCAGCAGTGACAGGTACACCGGGGAGCTGTTTTTT. Translation gives CASSDRYTGELFF.

The genes are TRBV18 and TRBJ2-1, with a tentative D call TRBD2 (5 bases). V lost 2 bases to trimming and J lost 7 bases, with 21 bases between them. In germline, CDR1 is KGHSH, CDR2 LQKENI. This CDR3 is 17 amino acids long. The CDR3 DNA follows: TGTGCCAGCTCACCATTGCGGTCAGCGGACCCCTCGAATGAGCAGTTCTTC. Its protein is CASSPLRSADPSNEQFF.

This rearrangement joins TRBV2 to TRBJ2-7; tentatively, D is TRBD1 (6 bases). The germline gives CDR1 SNHLY, CDR2 FYNNEI. V was shortened by 10 bases and J by 4 bases, with 14 bases between the two germline ends. This CDR3 comprises 12 residues. This CDR3 is CATRDTRYEQYF. Written as DNA, the CDR3 is TGTGCCACCAGGGACACCCGATACGAGCAGTACTTC.

The chain employs TRBV6-5 and TRBJ1-5, with a tentative D call TRBD1 (5 bases). The CDR3 runs 14 residues. Trimming left V 6 bases short and J 0 bases short, with 9 bases between. Germline V lookup: CDR1 MNHEY, CDR2 SVGAGI. The CDR3 nucleotides are TGTGCCAGCAGGGCAGGGATTAGCAATCAGCCCCAGCATTTT. Translated, it gives CASRAGISNQPQHF.

This clone was detected a few times. The CDR3 here is CASSPWTGPNYEQYF. CDR3 sequence (DNA): TGCGCCAGCAGCCCCTGGACAGGGCCTAACTACGAGCAGTACTTC. The chain employs TRBV5-1 and TRBJ2-7, with 8 bases that match TRBD1. Germline CDR1 is SGHRS and CDR2 is YFSETQ. Losses at the gene ends were 4 bases for V and 3 bases for J; bases not matched to a gene: 9. CDR3 size: 15 residues.

The rearrangement joins TRBV28 to TRBJ1-2; D is possibly TRBD1 (5 bases). The CDR3 is 17 residues long. Trimming removed 5 bases at V and 8 bases at J, with 27 bases between. Germline V gene data show CDR1 as MDHEN and CDR2 as SYDVKM. The CDR3, as DNA: TGTGCCAGCAGTCCCGATCCCCCGCGGGACGACGCTCGGGGCTACACCTTC. Translation gives CASSPDPPRDDARGYTF.